This TCR beta chain emerged from a study of T cell repertoires in breast cancer (dated by TCRdb to about 2016). With regard to the full study: Tumors, lymph nodes and peripheral blood lymphocytes from breast cancer patients were profiled in the study, along with peripheral blood from healthy control donors. After being minced and digested with Liberase and DNase, tumors and tumor-involved lymph nodes were passed through 70-um and 40-um filters. On average, sequencing produced about 470,000 sequences per sample, which came to approximately 9.4 reads per input cell. Nine healthy donors, of an age range similar to that of the patients, were included as controls. The majority of the approximately 21 patient tumors analyzed for shared TCRs were ER+/PR+. Because breast cancer has a low mutational burden and common mutations are rare, the study reasoned that TCRs shared between breast cancer patients would target shared antigens. Tumor-free lymph nodes were processed without enzymatic digestion, and blood samples were separated by Ficoll.

Library method: emulsion pairing. Unpaired genes were suppressed in a second nested PCR with blocking oligos, after which Illumina adaptors and barcodes were added in a third nested PCR. Each master mix for emulsion RT-PCR held about 5,000-280,000 T cells along with C-region, Stepout and V-region primers. The emulsions were generated using the Micellula Emulsion and Purification Kit, and the RT-PCR was run with Qiagen OneStep RT-PCR reagents. The pooled libraries were sequenced on an Illumina MiSeq using paired-end 2 x 250 reads. The paper's data handling went like this. In Galaxy, read pairs were joined and then clipped at the engineered overlap into separate alpha and beta files, and any unclipped reads were discarded. Alpha-beta pairs were assigned using CompleteTCR, a MiTCR-based pipeline in which chains sharing read cluster identifiers are linked by an R script. TCR sequences observed only once, about 1-3.2%, were removed as potential sequencing errors. TCRdb cleaned the public reads at Q25 with fastp, built clones with MiXCR and kept in-frame beta chains. Rows matching on CDR3 protein sequence are summarized as one entry with the most common DNA and genes. These V and J calls rely on TCRdb rather than the paper's analysis. The table for this sample lists around 43,000 distinct CDR3 sequences; 45% of them were counted only once. The ten largest clones take up approximately 57% of the sample.

Points the paper makes about the study in general: TRBV7 predominated among the shared TCRs, which could possibly reflect tumor recognition or a mispriming bias from eight TRBV7 primers. Shared TCRs were encoded by various nucleotide sequences, which suggests selection and expansion based on antigen. Compared with tumor-free nodes, tumor-involved sentinel lymph nodes shared about fourfold more TCRs with matched tumor repertoires (roughly 7.3% versus 1.9%). Genuine antitumor clones may have been missed because singleton TCRs were discarded and only part of each tumor was sampled. Possible tumor specificity was suggested for eighteen TCR pairs that were shared across seven or more patient tumors yet rarely found in control blood. Because transcript abundance and primer differences skewed clone recovery, emulsion RT-PCR was regarded as qualitative rather than quantitative.

To analyze paired alpha-beta TCRs of CD8+ T cells, the study used an expanded emulsion RT-PCR method with primers covering all TCR V genes. Before emulsion RT-PCR, CD8+ T cells were isolated with a CD8 positive selection kit and incubated overnight in 9.5 to 10 IU/mL IL-2. With regard to this clonotype: Its antigen is unknown. No qualities accompany the bases; no much larger clone lies one base away.

Reading from cysteine to phenylalanine, the CDR3 counts 15 amino acids. Kept here is only the CDR3 DNA, which spans 45 bases and is read in frame from base 1. V sheds 2 bases and J sheds 3 bases, leaving 14 bases between their ends. As encoded in the germline V gene, CDR1 is MNHNS while CDR2 is SASEGT. The receptor was derived from a pool of human donors with breast cancer or a healthy control (not recorded which). Sequenced sample: CD8+ T cells. This receptor chain uses TRBV6-1 and TRBJ2-7; the D element might be TRBD1 or TRBD2, as each aligns at 5 bases. The nucleotide sequence reads as follows: TGTGCCAGCAGTGAAACAGGAGGCGACCTCTACGAGCAGTACTTC. Its amino acids are CASSETGGDLYEQYF.